The 2 T cell receptor beta chains listed next were all sequenced from one sample in a study of T cells in Graves' hyperthyroidism and ophthalmopathy. Amplification yielded TCR beta CDR3 regions, with RNA transcripts as the source. An initial round of RT-PCR targeting the TCR CDR3 relied on the HTBI primer set. TCRdb reanalysed the multiplex PCR reads using MiXCR and keeps one entry per CDR3 protein. The sample lists approximately 210,000 distinct CDR3 sequences, over 15% occurring once. Sequenced: blood. The receptors were gathered from a man in his forties or fifties with Graves' hyperthyroidism.

This chain joins TRBV20-1 and TRBJ2-1, with 10 bases fitting TRBD2. The germline V gene has CDR1 DFQATT and CDR2 SNEGSKA (reference sequence). The CDR3 has 18 residues. Unmatched junction bases numbered 12, after V lost 0 bases and J lost 4 bases. CDR3 in DNA: TGCAGTGCTAGAGATCTCCTAGCGGGAGCGGCGCGTTACAATGAGCAGTTCTTC. As protein: CSARDLLAGAARYNEQFF.

This clonotype was counted many times. The rearrangement uses TRBV28 and TRBJ2-3, with TRBD2 identical over 8 bases. CDR1 and CDR2 from the germline V gene are MDHEN and SYDVKM. The J segment lost 3 bases and the V segment lost 8 bases, leaving 7 bases of the junction unmatched. The CDR3 is made up of 14 amino acids. The chain's CDR3 is CASGPGGNTDTQYF. Written as DNA, the CDR3 is TGTGCCAGCGGTCCGGGAGGGAATACAGATACGCAGTATTTT. The full variable domain, rest sourced from reference TRBV28 and TRBJ2-3, is DVKVTQSSRYLVKRTGEKVFLECVQDMDHENMFWYRQDPGLGLRLIYFSYDVKMKEKGDIPEGYSVSREKKERFSLILESASTNQTSMYLCASGPGGNTDTQYFGPGTRLTVL.